Listed below are T cell receptor beta chains from one sample, sequenced in a study of OX40 agonist ivuxolimab in advanced cancers. Data came from immunoSEQ multiplex PCR; TCRdb stores just in-frame clones and leaves some out. The profile shows tens of thousands of clones, 80% to 85% of them singletons. The sample consisted of CD4+ or CD8+ T cells sorted from blood, taken in a trial of the OX40 agonist ivuxolimab. Receptors originate from an adult with an advanced solid tumor such as melanoma, head and neck, liver or kidney cancer. Each CDR3 is given without its conserved first and last residue. A D gene is named only where the DNA matches it firmly.

v_gene,d_gene,j_gene,CDR3aa
TRBV27,NA,TRBJ1-6,ASRSRGAVNSPLH
TRBV6-5,TRBD1,TRBJ1-6,ASSSGQAGSPLH
TRBV14,NA,TRBJ1-1,ASSQVRGATEAF
TRBV18,NA,TRBJ1-1,ASSRPGRGSEAF
TRBV5-4,NA,TRBJ1-2,ASSLQAAANYGYT
TRBV5-1,TRBD2,TRBJ2-3,ASSLVPAGGRQY
TRBV11-2,TRBD2,TRBJ2-3,ASSVAPGLAGAGDTQY
TRBV9,TRBD1,TRBJ2-1,ASSAQGQGVEQF
TRBV2,NA,TRBJ2-7,ASSEDRGAGYYEQY
TRBV28,NA,TRBJ1-1,ASRGPSVSTEAF
TRBV7-8,NA,TRBJ1-3,ASSFDTWRSGNTIY
TRBV6-5,NA,TRBJ1-4,ASSSLLGANEKLF
TRBV6-6,TRBD1,NA,ASSYTDRGPYEQY
TRBV19,TRBD2,TRBJ2-5,ASSIEGSGGFGETQY
TRBV7-3,NA,TRBJ1-6,ASSLSWQGKSSYNSPLH
TRBV7-2,NA,TRBJ2-7,ASSQGRTSYEQY
TRBV6-6,NA,TRBJ2-2,ASRDYSSSGTGELF
TRBV6-5,NA,TRBJ2-7,ASSYLEFQEQY
TRBV7-8,NA,TRBJ1-1,ASRRGGNTEAF
TRBV7-9,TRBD2,TRBJ2-1,ASSLAAPAGTSVQF
TRBV18,NA,TRBJ2-5,ASSPQETGQETQY
TRBV2,NA,TRBJ1-5,ASRESRGQPQH
TRBV6-1,NA,TRBJ2-1,ASSEHPGNEQF
TRBV12-5,NA,TRBJ1-3,ASGLWQTNTIY
TRBV7-2,TRBD1,TRBJ2-3,ASSPTPGQGTDTQY
TRBV6-6,NA,TRBJ2-5,AGSKGPYQETQY
TRBV7-2,NA,TRBJ1-5,ASSVSFGQPQH
TRBV19,NA,TRBJ1-1,ASSTQGSRTEAF
TRBV19,NA,TRBJ1-6,ASSIAVGGSGPNNSPLH
TRBV4-1,TRBD1,TRBJ2-7,ASSQGQGADYEQY
TRBV27,NA,TRBJ2-1,ASSNGVAGNEQF
TRBV19,NA,TRBJ2-1,ASRQGVYSYNEQF
TRBV5-6,NA,TRBJ1-4,ASSSGPDTPNEKLF
TRBV19,NA,TRBJ1-1,ATREGWNTEAF
TRBV5-6,TRBD2,TRBJ2-5,ASSLEWRLAGGKETQY
TRBV6-1,NA,TRBJ2-5,ASRRVPRDQETQY
TRBV7-9,TRBD2,TRBJ2-5,ATAGGGGQETQY
TRBV2,NA,TRBJ1-1,ASSENWANTEAF
TRBV5-1,NA,TRBJ1-2,ASSLYDYGYT
TRBV2,TRBD2,TRBJ2-1,ASSEMRLASPKSSNEQF
TRBV4-1,NA,TRBJ1-2,ASSQEPRTYLGGYT
TRBV5-1,NA,TRBJ1-1,ASSLVPQGLNTEAF
TRBV7-6,NA,TRBJ1-2,ASRPLKGTHPNGYT
TRBV7-9,NA,TRBJ2-2,ASSTRGWSGELF
TRBV19,NA,TRBJ2-3,ARGGGDSLPDTQY
TRBV4-2,NA,TRBJ1-1,ASSQEKAGTEAF
TRBV25-1,TRBD1,TRBJ1-2,ASSEGDRWQGYT
TRBV7-6,NA,TRBJ2-5,ASSLGLGGPAGGETQY
TRBV2,TRBD2,TRBJ2-1,ASRLAGGSYNEQF
TRBV10-1,NA,TRBJ2-7,ASSESNNYEQY
TRBV6-1,NA,TRBJ1-3,ARGVAGNTIY
TRBV28,NA,TRBJ1-5,ASSFSAGSQPQH
TRBV5-5,NA,TRBJ2-1,ASSLGIRSYNEQF